This T cell receptor (beta chain) appears in the sequencing data of a study of cytomegalovirus exposure and HLA in healthy donors (dated by TCRdb to 2015 to 2018). A note on the overall study: An earlier analysis of some 550 of the donors reported approximately 270 Gb of sequence data and some 100 million unique TCR beta sequences from approximately 180 million T cells. About 300 gigabases of sequencing data and roughly 81 million unique TCR sequences made up an early release that covered nearly 650 HLA-typed donors. Of the roughly 430 genotyped donors, approximately 80% fell in the genetic ancestry cluster associated with self-reported Caucasian donors. The aim of the study was to test whether cataloging public T cell receptors could identify signatures of past pathogen exposure. The T cell repertoires of under 750 subjects were profiled by immunosequencing and related to cytomegalovirus serostatus. In addition to the first cohort of approximately 670 subjects, a separate validation cohort of 130 or so different subjects was used. To predict cytomegalovirus infection status, the study brought together high-throughput TCR immunosequencing, statistical association of individual TCRs with disease status, and machine learning. To study patterns of TCR occurrence, a later analysis re-analyzed previously published TCR beta repertoires from 500 to 850 donors and added high-resolution HLA genotyping. The later analysis used no new phenotypic data to find candidate immune exposures, relying instead on TCR beta sequences and their occurrence across donors. An earlier analysis of several hundred of the donors applied high-throughput TCR beta sequencing to assess whether each TCR beta V gene segment acted as functional or pseudogenic. Donor age, sex, ethnicity and CMV serostatus were compiled alongside the repertoire data. A later genetic analysis took genome-wide SNP genotypes for about three fifths of the 666 donors and used that subset as a discovery cohort. Every discovery cohort repertoire had been produced on one sequencing platform. HLA typing covered class I and class II loci at four-digit resolution. Typing coverage differed by locus: A, B, C, DRB1 and DQB1 were typed in about 620-640 donors, DQA1 in around 500, DPA1 in approximately 610, and DPB1 in around 490. Several DR-DQ haplotypes were handled as single units for association and clustering because linkage in the cohort was strong. Across under 500 genotyped donors of the cohort, an average of about 200,000 unique TCR beta nucleotide sequences per donor were sequenced, and about a sixth of those sequences were non-productive. Paper-wide results and their limitations: Broadly in line with IMGT annotations, most TCR beta V segments showed up in productive rearrangements about 90% or about 30% of the time in an earlier analysis of around 550 of the donors. Because HLA typing was missing for some donors at each locus, association tests included only the typed subset. The authors suggested that the approach could potentially be generalized to other disease states and immunological phenotypes. In a later analysis, TCR association rates were found to vary across HLA loci, with the most associated TCRs seen for DRB1 alleles and the fewest for HLA-C alleles. A few of the identified cytomegalovirus-associated TCR beta chains were confirmed in vitro to be specific for cytomegalovirus antigens. According to a later analysis, most CMV-associated TCR beta chains appeared to be HLA-restricted, and the HLA associations seemed to be driven largely by CMV exposure. In a later analysis, HLA-associated TCR beta chains showed more clonal expansion and lower generation probabilities than non-associated chains that were equally common. An association between a missense DCLRE1C variant and V-gene and J-gene trimming of TCR beta chains was found in a later genetic analysis and replicated in an independent cohort. Because the 87-base-pair reads could not distinguish some IMGT-functional V segments, including TRBV6-2 and TRBV6-3, those segments were excluded. When HLA alleles, especially DR and DQ, strongly co-occurred, attributing TCR associations to individual alleles was difficult. A cluster of highly shared sequence variants was judged likely to represent a technical artifact of the sequencing pipeline. Correlated functional status among segregating V segments might reflect linkage disequilibrium, but an unknown experimental factor could not be ruled out. In a later analysis, several top co-occurrence clusters were reported to appear linked to parvovirus B19, influenza, CMV and Epstein-Barr virus. In the study, about 150 TCR beta chains were listed as associated with cytomegalovirus. In a later genetic analysis, fewer N-insertions in productive TCRs were reported among donors in an Asian-associated ancestry cluster than the roughly 640-donor mean. Immune exposure information for the cohort was limited to CMV serostatus. The presence/absence analyses assumed that sequencing depth was roughly uniform across donors, and that assumption may not be true. Only TCR beta chains were sequenced in this cohort, and the absence of alpha or paired-chain data limited detectable features. A further reported finding was that TCR beta sequences accurately predicted the HLA-A and HLA-B alleles for most subjects in the first cohort. Because counts were too low, 15 or so rarely observed V segments, including chromosome 9 orphons, were excluded from the earlier analysis of fewer than 650 of the donors. The classifier was reported to diagnose cytomegalovirus status with high specificity and sensitivity in both the original and validation cohorts. Most TCR sequences were seen in very few donors, while some public TCRs were found in many individuals. Specific HLA alleles were associated with roughly 17,000 TCR beta sequences at a false discovery rate of 0.05 in a later analysis.

To prepare the library, the immunoSEQ multiplex PCR assay was applied. The multiplex PCR relied on a mix of 60 forward primers for TCR Vbeta segments and 13 reverse primers for TCR Jbeta segments. The CDR3 region of rearranged TCR beta genes was amplified from genomic DNA with a multiplex PCR assay. On the Illumina HiSeq System, the amplified TCR beta libraries were sequenced as 87-base-pair reads. For the original study's pipeline: In a later analysis, 77 million or so unique TCR beta chains were counted across the 500 to 700 repertoires, and approximately 9.9 million of these chains were shared by at least two donors. To remove PCR and sequencing errors, raw reads were error-corrected and collapsed into unique sequences using a nearest-neighbor algorithm that merged closely related sequences. To assign V, D and J gene segments, CDR3 sequences were aligned to IMGT reference sequences. For a sequence to be retained, at least a six-nucleotide match to both a V gene segment and a J gene segment was required. Rearrangements were classified as productive when the CDR3 lacked stop codons and remained in frame with V and J, and all other rearrangements were classified as non-productive. Following IMGT convention, CDR3 was defined as the stretch from the second conserved V-encoded cysteine to the conserved J-encoded phenylalanine. The earlier analysis of 587 of the donors excluded sequences that lacked an unambiguous match to a single V gene segment. In an earlier analysis of about 590 of the donors, a V segment was called functional when productive rearrangements were above 56.7%, and segregating when the standard deviation between donors exceeded 5%. To diagnose cytomegalovirus status from the catalog of TCR beta chain sequences, a statistical classification framework was built. A later analysis assigned V and J genes by comparing TCR nucleotide sequences with IMGT/GENE-DB human TR gene sequences. A later analysis assigned CDR3 sequences and most-parsimonious VDJ recombination scenarios with the TCRdist pipeline. In a later analysis, every TCR beta chain was defined by the combination of its CDR3 amino acid sequence and its V-gene family, and reads without a unique V-gene family were dropped. To address suspected cross-contamination and a sequencing artifact, a later analysis removed around 600 highly shared, low-generation-probability nucleotide sequences. In a later analysis, a clonal expansion index for each public chain was calculated from normalized within-repertoire ranks of inferred template counts. Generation probabilities in a later analysis came from a VDJ recombination model fitted to out-of-frame rearrangements, and those results were checked against IGoR. In a later analysis, hypergeometric tests were used to score TCR-TCR, TCR-HLA and TCR-CMV co-occurrence, with a repertoire-size bias correction applied to TCR pairs. A later analysis estimated false discovery rates by permuting HLA or CMV assignments 20 times. A later analysis grouped co-occurring TCRs with DBSCAN, adding TCRdist sequence similarity when clustering within HLA-allele-positive subsets. Repertoires with fewer than 30,000 or more than 120,000 public chains, plus five repertoires with anomalous nucleotide sharing, were excluded from co-occurrence clustering. Imported from immuneACCESS, the table was reduced by TCRdb to in-frame sequences with V and J called. These copies leave out some clones; in studies compared against another copy, an unresolved V gene accounts for under half, and the cause of the remainder is not known. Clone size and V and J calls were adopted from that table, with D and trimming inferred from the DNA. The sample profile shows 160,000 or so clones; approximately 86% of them were found once. The top ten hold around 1.8% of the sample.

For this chain, trimming is 3 bases at the V end and 3 bases at the J end, and the number of junction bases without a gene match is 6. For CDR1 and CDR2, the germline V gene lists SGHVS and FQNEAQ. The CDR3 holds 15 amino acids from the cysteine to the phenylalanine. Of all the DNA, just the CDR3 is kept, 45 bases in frame from base 1. The cohort was made up of under 800 healthy bone marrow donors. All cohort members were sampled while nominally healthy, although unrecorded immune exposures were likely present. The donor was CMV seronegative and belonged to the group of several hundred seronegative cohort members. A peripheral blood sample was collected from each donor, and TCR beta sequencing was performed on peripheral blood mononuclear cells. The Qiagen DNeasy Blood Extraction Kit was used to extract genomic DNA from the blood cell samples. On this clone itself: The target of this receptor is not known. No much larger clonotype is one base removed from it; base qualities were not supplied.

In this chain, TRBV7-8 is recombined with TRBJ2-5, with 8 junctional bases fitting TRBD2. This receptor was identified in a woman aged 18 to 35 in good health and CMV-seronegative. The sample was PBMCs. For the CDR3, the sequence is CASSFGLAREETQYF. At the DNA level, the sequence is TGTGCCAGCAGCTTCGGACTAGCTCGGGAAGAGACCCAGTACTTC.